This T cell receptor beta chain was identified during a study of molecular identifiers for immune sequencing clone quantification (dated by TCRdb to between 2018 and 2020). About the investigation overall: For a replicate experiment, the RNA from either approximately 20,000 or 100,000 naive CD8 T cells was divided into five aliquots, and four of those aliquots went on to sequencing. CD8 T cells were used in a methods study to benchmark molecular-identifier clustering-based TCR repertoire sequencing (MIDCIRS) and TCR RNA copy counting. Overall study outcomes, separate from this receptor: A single cell's worth of spiked-in Jurkat TCR RNA was reported detectable even among under 1.3 million naive CD8 T cells. In CMV-specific effector cells, clones with more than 20 RNA copies accounted for over 97% of molecules, whereas in naive cells such clones accounted for under 1%. Approximately 3.3 recovered TCR RNA copies per cell were obtained by modeling, versus roughly 10 by digital PCR, implying a capture efficiency of about 30%. Without barcode sub-clustering, chimeric consensus sequences inflated TCR diversity; chimeras reached as high as 47%. The naive libraries included spiked-in Jurkat TCR RNA (roughly 9 copies' worth), and this RNA is not part of the donor repertoire. Identical TCR molecules sharing a barcode could cause highly expanded clone sizes to be underestimated.

Taken from cysteine to phenylalanine, the CDR3 has 16 residues. The read is trimmed to its CDR3 DNA, 48 bases read in frame from base 1. From the germline V gene (reference sequence), CDR1 is LGHDT and CDR2 is YNNKEL. The V and J ends are trimmed by 2 bases and 0 bases, leaving 14 bases between them. The receptor library was made with PCR. The run used an Illumina HiSeq 4000. Bulk TCR libraries were made following a previously described method, with the TCR primers given in Table S5. Total RNA was purified with the Qiagen AllPrep DNA/RNA kit. Before analysis, reads from multiple sequencing runs of one library were combined. The original methods were these. Reads were retained only if their TCR constant sequence matched exactly, and those retained reads were trimmed to 150 nt and grouped according to their 12-nt molecular barcodes. Reads inside each barcode group were sub-clustered using a 15% Levenshtein threshold, and a quality-weighted consensus sequence was constructed for each RNA molecule. Non-functional sequences were excluded, and lower-count sequences lying one edit away from another sequence were also excluded. Based on a fit of two negative binomial distributions, barcode sub-clusters having less than 20% of the maximum read count were discarded. The public reads were run again by TCRdb, first through fastp at Q25 and then through MiXCR, and only productive beta chains were kept. Under each unique CDR3 protein, matching rows form one entry showing the most common genes and DNA. These V and J calls originate from TCRdb's pipeline instead of the authors' own analysis. The sample table shows some 650,000 distinct CDR3 sequences, and 20% are seen once. The ten largest account for around 0.86% of the sample.

About this clonotype: Its antigen remains unidentified. No base quality values were provided; no much bigger clone lies one nucleotide off.

Libraries of naive CD8 T cells were built from about 21,000 to 970,000 sorted cells, with 10%, 30% or 50% of the purified RNA used. Naive CD8 T cells, defined as CD8+CD4-CCR7+CD45RA+, were FACS-sorted into RLT Plus buffer on a BD FACSAria II. Roughly ten TCR copies' worth of Jurkat RNA were spiked into about 19,000-1,000,000 naive CD8 T cell samples to test detection sensitivity. CD8 T cells were enriched with RosetteSep CD8+ T Cell Enrichment Cocktail and Ficoll-Paque, followed by ACK red cell lysis. Sequencing input: naive CD8+ T cells from blood, with Jurkat cell RNA spiked in. The cell subset or site label here, explained by the study, means: FACS-sorted CD8+CD4-CCR7+CD45RA+ naive T cells. The sequence joins TRBV3-1 to TRBJ2-7, with TRBD1 tentatively as D gene (6 bases match). The clonotype was recovered from a human donor in good health. Some libraries in this study had Jurkat cell RNA spiked in. The DNA reads TGTGCCAGCAGCCAATCGGGACAAGGGGACTCCTACGAGCAGTACTTC. Its protein reads: CASSQSGQGDSYEQYF.